The T cell receptor (beta chain) under discussion was sequenced for a study of blood T cell repertoires in COVID-19 (dated by TCRdb to the early 2020s). With respect to the entire study: Samples from collaborators originated in the United States, Italy and Spain and spanned both the acute and convalescent phases of COVID-19. Samples came from the ongoing ImmuneRACE study (first 160 participants) plus 1,254 subjects from 6 global collaborators. Where HLA class I and class II types were available, the types were taken from metadata supplied by the sample provider, not from assay-based typing. Sample metadata almost always included a de-identified subject ID, COVID-19 status, age in years and sex. The material from the prospective study consisted of cDNA or gDNA derived from T cells, B-cell-depleted T cells, or PBMCs. The repertoires were released in a freely available public database intended as a resource for research on the immune response to SARS-CoV-2. Subjects who had been exposed to COVID-19, were actively infected with it, or had recovered from it provided the deeply sampled blood TCRbeta repertoires that made up the dataset. Broad study findings and their caveats: The amount of clinical and demographic metadata varied by source and participant and was provided uncurated.

CDR1 and CDR2, looked up from the germline V gene, are LGHNA and YSLEER. The V end loses 0 bases and the J end loses 0 bases, and a stretch of 6 bases separates them. The CDR3 starts with the cysteine, ends with the phenylalanine, and has 16 residues. Only CDR3 DNA is held: 48 bases, read in frame from base 1. Collaborating institutions collected whole blood in K2EDTA tubes following their own protocols. For TCRbeta analysis, collaborators shipped samples in one of three forms: frozen whole blood, isolated PBMCs, or DNA extracted from either of those sample types. TCRbeta CDR3 regions were amplified from genomic DNA by means of the immunoSEQ Assay, a bias-controlled multiplex PCR. The paper's data handling went like this. Within the assay, amplification of reference gene primers was used to estimate how many nucleated cells each sample contained. To quantify the absolute abundance of each unique TCRbeta CDR3 rearrangement, sequence reads were collapsed and filtered. For each sample, productive Simpson clonality was calculated as the square root of Simpson's diversity index across productive rearrangements. The table comes from immuneACCESS by way of TCRdb, which keeps in-frame sequences with V and J called. Part of the clones is missing from these tables; in studies checked, under half for an unresolved V gene and the rest for unknown reasons. D and trimming come from the DNA, and the V and J calls and clone size come from that table. This sample holds a few hundred thousand clones; approximately 85% were observed only once. The ten top clones hold 9% to 15% of the sample.

Note on this clone: No cognate antigen has been identified for it. No base quality values were provided; no much bigger clone lies one nucleotide off.

The clonotype originates from an older man with acute or convalescent COVID-19. Sequenced input: peripheral blood. The chain is encoded by TRBV4-3 joined to TRBJ1-6, with no D gene named confidently. The DNA sequence follows: TGCGCCAGCAGCCAAGAGGGGAGCTCCTATAATTCACCCCTCCACTTT. It translates to CASSQEGSSYNSPLHF.